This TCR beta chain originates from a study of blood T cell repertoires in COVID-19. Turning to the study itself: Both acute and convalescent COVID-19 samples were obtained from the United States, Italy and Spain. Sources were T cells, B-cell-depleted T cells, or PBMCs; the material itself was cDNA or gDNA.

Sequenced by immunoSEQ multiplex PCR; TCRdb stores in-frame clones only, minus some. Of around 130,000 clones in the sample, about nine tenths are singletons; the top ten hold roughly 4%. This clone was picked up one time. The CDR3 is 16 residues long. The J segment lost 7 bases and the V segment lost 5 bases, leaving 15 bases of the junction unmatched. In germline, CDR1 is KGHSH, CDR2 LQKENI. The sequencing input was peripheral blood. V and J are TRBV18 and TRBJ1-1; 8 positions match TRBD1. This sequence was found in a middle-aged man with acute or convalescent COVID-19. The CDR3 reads CASSKTGGIAVVEAFF. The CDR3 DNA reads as TGTGCCAGCTCAAAAACAGGGGGAATCGCTGTTGTTGAAGCTTTCTTT. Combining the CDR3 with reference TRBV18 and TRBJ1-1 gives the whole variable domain NAGVMQNPRHLVRRRGQEARLRCSPMKGHSHVYWYRQLPEEGLKFMVYLQKENIIDESGMPKERFSAEFPKEGPSILRIQQVVRGDSAAYFCASSKTGGIAVVEAFFGQGTRLTVV.